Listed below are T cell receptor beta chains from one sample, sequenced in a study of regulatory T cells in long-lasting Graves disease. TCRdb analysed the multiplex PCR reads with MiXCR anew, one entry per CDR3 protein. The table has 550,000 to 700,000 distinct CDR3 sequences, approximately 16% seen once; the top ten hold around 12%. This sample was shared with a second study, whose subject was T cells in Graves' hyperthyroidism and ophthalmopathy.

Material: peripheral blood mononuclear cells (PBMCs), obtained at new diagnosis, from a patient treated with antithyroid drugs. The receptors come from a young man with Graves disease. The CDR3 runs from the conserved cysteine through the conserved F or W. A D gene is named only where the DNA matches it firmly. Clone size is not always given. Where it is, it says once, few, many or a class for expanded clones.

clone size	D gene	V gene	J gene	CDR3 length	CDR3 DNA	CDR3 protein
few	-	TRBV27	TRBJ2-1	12	TGTGCCAGCAGTTTCACCGGCAATGAGCAGTTCTTC	CASSFTGNEQFF
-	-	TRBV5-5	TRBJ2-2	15	TGTGCCAGCAGGATAATGAGTAAGGGGACCGGGGAGCTGTTTTTT	CASRIMSKGTGELFF
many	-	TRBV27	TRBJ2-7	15	TGTGCCAGCAGTTTATCCGCGGGTGAGACCTACGAGCAGTACTTC	CASSLSAGETYEQYF
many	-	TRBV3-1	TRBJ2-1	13	TGTGCCAGCAGCCAAAATCAGTTGTCTGAGCAGTTCTTC	CASSQNQLSEQFF
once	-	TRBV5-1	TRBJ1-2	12	TGCGCCAGCACCTTACAGGGTGATGGCTACACCTTC	CASTLQGDGYTF
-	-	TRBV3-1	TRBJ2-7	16	TGTGCCAGCAGCCAAGATCAGGCTAGCGCCAAGTACGAGCAGTACTTC	CASSQDQASAKYEQYF
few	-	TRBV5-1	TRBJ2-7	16	TGCGCCAGCAGCGGGGGTTCCGGGACGGGCTCCTACGAGCAGTACTTC	CASSGGSGTGSYEQYF
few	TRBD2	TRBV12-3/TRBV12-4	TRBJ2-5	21	TGTGCCAGCAGTTTAGAGGGACTAGCGGGAGGGCAACTCCCTTTTATGGAGACCCAGTACTTC	CASSLEGLAGGQLPFMETQYF
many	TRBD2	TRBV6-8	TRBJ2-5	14	TGTGCCACCGCTCCAGGACTAGCTTGGGAGACCCAGTACTTC	CATAPGLAWETQYF
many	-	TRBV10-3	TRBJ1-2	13	TGTGCCAACGGGGCCAAAAGGGGCTATGGCTACACCTTC	CANGAKRGYGYTF
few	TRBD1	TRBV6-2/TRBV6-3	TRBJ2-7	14	TGTGCCACCAACCGGGACAGGGGACCCTACGAGCAGTACTTC	CATNRDRGPYEQYF
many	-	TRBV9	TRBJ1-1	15	TGTGCCAGCAGCGGTGCCGACGGGACGAACACTGAAGCTTTCTTT	CASSGADGTNTEAFF
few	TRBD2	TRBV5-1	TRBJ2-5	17	TGCGCCAGCAGCTTGGGGACTAGCCCTTCCCAACAAGAGACCCAGTACTTC	CASSLGTSPSQQETQYF
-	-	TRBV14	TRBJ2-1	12	TGTGCCAGCAGCCAAGATTTCGCTGAGCAGTTCTTC	CASSQDFAEQFF
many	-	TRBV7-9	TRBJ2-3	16	TGTGCCAGCAGCGCATACCGGGACGGGTCGCAAGTTACGCAGTATTTT	CASSAYRDGSQVTQYF
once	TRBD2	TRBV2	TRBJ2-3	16	TGTGCCAGCAGTGATTTAATGGCGGGAGGGCCGCGAGCGCAGTATTTT	CASSDLMAGGPRAQYF
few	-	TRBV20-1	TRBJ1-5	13	TGCAGTGCCTCAGGCGCTCCGGATCAGCCCCAGCATTTT	CSASGAPDQPQHF
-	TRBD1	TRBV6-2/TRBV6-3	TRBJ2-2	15	TGTGCCAGCAGTTATCGACAGGGGAACACCGGGGAGCTGTTTTTT	CASSYRQGNTGELFF
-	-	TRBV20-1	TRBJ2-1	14	TGCAGTGCTAACCCGAAGGAGGCCGTGTTTGAGCAGTTCTTC	CSANPKEAVFEQFF
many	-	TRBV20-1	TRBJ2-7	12	TGCAGTGCTAAGGGACTCACCTACGAGCAGTACTTC	CSAKGLTYEQYF
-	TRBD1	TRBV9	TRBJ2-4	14	TGTGCCAGCAGCGAGGGCAGGGGGCGAAACATTCAGTACTTC	CASSEGRGRNIQYF
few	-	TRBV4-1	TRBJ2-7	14	TGCGCCAGCAGCCAAAGAGGACAGTCCTACGAGCAGTACTTC	CASSQRGQSYEQYF
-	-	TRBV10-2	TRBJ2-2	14	TGCGCCATCGACGACATATCGAACACCGGGGAGCTGTTTTTT	CAIDDISNTGELFF
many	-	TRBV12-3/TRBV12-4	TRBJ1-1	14	TGTGCCAGCAGTCCCGGGCAGCTTGCTTCTGAAGCTTTCTTT	CASSPGQLASEAFF
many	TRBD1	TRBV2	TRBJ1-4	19	TGTGCCAGCAACCCTCGGACAGGGGCGGTGGGTGTGACTAATGAAAAACTGTTTTTT	CASNPRTGAVGVTNEKLFF
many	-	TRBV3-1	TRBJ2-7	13	TGTGCCAGCACGGGTCAGGGGCTGGGGGAGCAGTACTTC	CASTGQGLGEQYF